One and the same sample provided the 27 T cell receptor beta chains below, sequenced in a study of CD8+ T cells in alopecia areata. Investigators isolated RNA and reverse transcribed it into cDNA to act as the sequencing template. The assay was immunoSEQ multiplex PCR, and TCRdb's table has in-frame clones only and misses some. Of 90,000 to 100,000 clones in the sample, roughly 47% were seen once. Specimen: CD4+ T cells sorted from blood. The receptors here all came from a human donor with alopecia areata.

This clone has just a few counts. The gene calls are TRBV29-1 and TRBJ2-1; maybe TRBD2 (6 bases). CDR3 size: 13 residues. The V end was cut by 7 bases, the J end by 1 base, with 11 bases between. Germline assignment: CDR1 SQVTM and CDR2 ANQGSEA. The CDR3 sequence: CSASGLSYNEQFF. CDR3 DNA: TGCAGCGCCTCGGGACTGTCCTACAATGAGCAGTTCTTC.

This sequence joins TRBV30 and TRBJ1-2; tentatively, D is TRBD1 (5 bases). The CDR3 has 12 amino acids. V gave up 3 bases and J gave up 8 bases, with 13 bases separating them. The germline CDR1 and CDR2 sequences are GTSNPN and SVGIG (reference sequence). CDR3 bases: TGTGCCTGGAGCTCTGGGGGACGCGGCTACACCTTC. As protein: CAWSSGGRGYTF.

The sample holds a few counts of this clone. This chain connects TRBV6-5 to TRBJ2-7; D is unclear. CDR1 and CDR2 (germline): MNHEY, SVGAGI. There are 14 residues in the CDR3. V was shortened by 5 bases and J by 3 bases, with 14 bases between the two germline ends. The CDR3 DNA sequence: TGTGCCAGCAGTCTCGGTTATGTAAGCTACGAGCAGTACTTC. Amino acid sequence: CASSLGYVSYEQYF.

The V and J genes are TRBV6-5 and TRBJ2-7, with D maybe TRBD2 (7 bases). The CDR3 is 15 residues long. Germline-derived CDR1 and CDR2 are MNHEY and SVGAGI. V dropped 6 bases and J dropped 3 bases, with 18 bases sitting between them. The CDR3 nucleotides read TGTGCCAGCAGCCAGGGCCTGGGGGGGCTCTACGAGCAGTACTTC. It is translated as CASSQGLGGLYEQYF.

The rearrangement links TRBV7-9 to TRBJ2-2, with TRBD2 as a possible D gene (6 bases). Trimming removed 5 bases from V and 5 bases from J, with 18 bases in between. This CDR3 spans 16 amino acids. The germline gives CDR1 SEHNR, CDR2 FQNEAQ (reference sequence). CDR3 sequence: CASSPSLGLDTGELFF. The CDR3 DNA is TGTGCCAGCAGCCCGTCCCTGGGACTGGATACCGGGGAGCTGTTTTTT.

This clone was seen only a few times. The chain couples TRBV14 to TRBJ2-1, with D perhaps TRBD2 (5 bases). Germline CDR1 SGHDN, CDR2 FVKESK. The CDR3 runs 14 residues. V was trimmed by 3 bases and J by 4 bases, leaving 10 bases between them. The CDR3 DNA is TGTGCCAGCAGCCAGATTCGGGGTTACAATGAGCAGTTCTTC. Its protein is CASSQIRGYNEQFF. The whole variable domain, remainder taken from reference TRBV14 and TRBJ2-1, is EAGVTQFPSHSVIEKGQTVTLRCDPISGHDNLYWYRRVMGKEIKFLLHFVKESKQDESGMPNNRFLAERTGGTYSTLKVQPAELEDSGVYFCASSQIRGYNEQFFGPGTRLTVL.

The CDR3 bases are TGTGCCAGCACCCCGGGGGGTAGTAAGGGAGACACTGAAGCTTTCTTT. It is translated as CASTPGGSKGDTEAFF. The chain uses TRBV7-2 and TRBJ1-1, with D possibly TRBD1 on 5 matching bases. With 7 bases removed from V and 3 bases from J, the gap between germline ends came to 21 bases. CDR1 and CDR2 (germline): SGHTA, FQGNSA. This CDR3 is 16 amino acids long. The variable domain in full, with the rest retrieved from reference TRBV7-2 and TRBJ1-1, is GAGVSQSPSNKVTEKGKDVELRCDPISGHTALYWYRQSLGQGLEFLIYFQGNSAPDKSGLPSDRFSAERTGGSVSTLTIQRTQQEDSAVYLCASTPGGSKGDTEAFFGQGTRLTVV.

CDR3 in DNA: TGTGCCAGCAGCTTACGGAGCCTACAAGGAGAAGCTTTCTTT. Residues: CASSLRSLQGEAFF. The rearrangement links TRBV11-2 to TRBJ1-1; D is unclear. In germline, CDR1 is SGHAT, CDR2 FQNNGV. CDR3 length: 14 residues. Trimming took off 2 bases at V and 8 bases at J, with 15 bases between the two ends.

The gene calls are TRBV11-2 and TRBJ2-6; 9 bases are shared with TRBD1. V was pared by 5 bases and J by 0 bases, with 8 bases of the junction left unmatched. Looked up from germline, CDR1 is SGHAT and CDR2 is FQNNGV. CDR3 length: 18 amino acids. The CDR3: CASSQGQGSSSGANVLTF. CDR3 nucleotides: TGTGCCAGCAGCCAAGGACAGGGGTCCAGCTCTGGGGCCAACGTCCTGACTTTC.

This clone was counted only a few times. The chain joins TRBV9 to TRBJ2-7; the match to TRBD2 covers 8 bases. V lost 0 bases and J lost 4; bases outside the gene matches: 12. Germline loops: CDR1 SGDLS, CDR2 YYNGEE. There are 17 residues in the CDR3. In nucleotides, the CDR3 is TGTGCCAGCAGCGTAGTCGGTAGCGGGGCCGAACGTTACGAGCAGTACTTC. The encoded protein is CASSVVGSGAERYEQYF.

V and J are TRBV29-1 and TRBJ2-4; no clear D gene. The V gene lost 7 bases and the J gene lost 3 bases, with 19 bases spanning the gap. The CDR3 runs to 15 residues. Germline V gene data show CDR1 as SQVTM and CDR2 as ANQGSEA. CDR3 in amino acids: CSEHPYGKGKNIQYF. The CDR3 region has the DNA TGCAGCGAGCACCCCTATGGAAAGGGCAAAAACATTCAGTACTTC.

J is TRBJ2-5 and V is TRBV5-1, with D unclear. Germline CDR1 and CDR2: SGHRS and YFSETQ. V was shortened by 7 bases and J by 2 bases, with 9 bases between the two germline ends. The CDR3 is 12 amino acids. The CDR3 region is CASHDGQETQYF. As DNA, the CDR3 is TGCGCCAGCCACGACGGACAAGAGACCCAGTACTTC.

This chain links TRBV27 with TRBJ2-5; 12 bases map to TRBD1. There are 15 residues in the CDR3. J gave up 8 bases and V 6 bases, and 10 bases lay outside the gene matches. Germline CDR1 MNHEY, CDR2 SMNVEV (reference sequence). CDR3 DNA sequence: TGTGCCAGCAGCCCGTCCGGGACAGGGGGCTTTACCCAGTACTTC. Translating it yields CASSPSGTGGFTQYF.

The chain uses TRBV7-2 and TRBJ2-3; TRBD2 is a possible D gene (5 bases). Germline values: CDR1 SGHTA, CDR2 FQGNSA. Trimming took off 1 base at V and 2 bases at J, with 10 bases between the two ends. The CDR3 is 15 residues long. CDR3 in amino acids: CASSLEARDTDTQYF. The CDR3 nucleotides read TGTGCCAGCAGCTTAGAGGCCCGGGACACAGATACGCAGTATTTT. Variable domain in full (rest from reference TRBV7-2 and TRBJ2-3): GAGVSQSPSNKVTEKGKDVELRCDPISGHTALYWYRQSLGQGLEFLIYFQGNSAPDKSGLPSDRFSAERTGGSVSTLTIQRTQQEDSAVYLCASSLEARDTDTQYFGPGTRLTVL.

The rearrangement links TRBV29-1 to TRBJ2-3, with TRBD2 as a possible D gene (6 bases). The V gene lost 7 bases and the J gene lost 6 bases, with 17 bases spanning the gap. CDR1 and CDR2 (germline): SQVTM, ANQGSEA. The CDR3 sequence is 13 residues long. CDR3 amino acids: CSARLGGDDTQYF. DNA for the CDR3: TGCAGCGCTCGACTAGGAGGGGACGATACGCAGTATTTT.

The CDR3 loop is CASSGGDLAKNIQYF. In DNA, the CDR3 is TGTGCCAGCAGCGGGGGGGATCTTGCCAAAAACATTCAGTACTTC. This rearrangement joins TRBV7-9 to TRBJ2-4, with 7 bases matching TRBD2. The CDR3 has 15 amino acids. Germline trimming cut 5 bases from V and 1 base from J; bases unmatched to any gene: 5. The V gene's germline CDR1 is SEHNR and CDR2 FQNEAQ (reference sequence).

This clone showed up just a few times. The V call is TRBV6-1, the J call TRBJ2-3; 9 bases are a match to TRBD2. This CDR3 contains 15 residues. Germline V gene lookup returns CDR1 MNHNS and CDR2 SASEGT. V trimming: 2 bases; J trimming: 4 bases; junction bases outside the gene matches: 4. This CDR3 is CASSETAGGSDTQYF. The CDR3 coding sequence is TGTGCCAGCAGTGAAACAGCGGGGGGATCAGATACGCAGTATTTT.

V and J are TRBV20-1 and TRBJ1-1, with TRBD1 matching 8 bases. The CDR3 runs 11 residues. The germline V gene encodes CDR1 DFQATT and CDR2 SNEGSKA (reference sequence). With V trimmed by 5 bases and J by 5 bases, 1 base remained unmatched. In DNA, the CDR3 is TGCAGTGCTGACAGGGGAACTGAAGCTTTCTTT. Its translation is CSADRGTEAFF.

The gene calls are TRBV30 and TRBJ2-1; D unclear. This CDR3 comprises 12 residues. Trimming pared 2 bases from V and 5 bases from J, leaving 7 bases between. Looked up from germline, CDR1 is GTSNPN and CDR2 is SVGIG (reference sequence). The CDR3 region has the DNA TGTGCCTGGAGTTCCTTTCACAATGAGCAGTTCTTC. Translated, it gives CAWSSFHNEQFF.

V gene TRBV2 combines with J gene TRBJ2-3; no definite D call. Germline values: CDR1 SNHLY, CDR2 FYNNEI. This CDR3 comprises 11 residues. Trimming left V 6 bases short and J 10 bases short, with 11 bases between. In nucleotides, the CDR3 is TGTGCCAGCAGACTGGCCCTGCCGCAGTATTTT. It codes for CASRLALPQYF.

The chain uses TRBV4-3 and TRBJ1-2, with TRBD1 identical over 9 bases. V lost 0 bases and J lost 5; bases outside the gene matches: 10. The CDR3 is made up of 17 amino acids. Germline V gene data show CDR1 as LGHNA and CDR2 as YSLEER. The CDR3 sequence: CASSQDHLSGTGYGYTF. The CDR3, as DNA: TGCGCCAGCAGCCAAGACCACCTCTCCGGGACAGGGTATGGCTACACCTTC.

The V gene is TRBV23-1, the J gene TRBJ2-1, with D perhaps TRBD1 (6 bases). TRBV23-1 is classed as an ORF, of uncertain function. Deletions cut 4 bases from V and 5 bases from J, with 21 bases between. The CDR3 loop spans 17 amino acids. In DNA, the CDR3 is TGCGCCAGCAGTCGCCCGAGAGGGGGATCAGTGCACAATGAGCAGTTCTTC. It yields the protein CASSRPRGGSVHNEQFF.

This clone has a handful of counts. This chain joins TRBV29-1 and TRBJ2-7, with D uncertain. The germline V gene encodes CDR1 SQVTM and CDR2 ANQGSEA. V lost 0 bases and J lost 6, with 9 bases in between. The CDR3 is 12 amino acids. Here the CDR3 DNA reads TGCAGCGTTGAAGAACACGTATTCGAGCAGTACTTC. Residues: CSVEEHVFEQYF.

V and J are TRBV2 and TRBJ2-4; D possibly corresponds to TRBD2 (6 bases). CDR1 and CDR2 (germline): SNHLY, FYNNEI. The CDR3 loop spans 16 amino acids. Trimming removed 7 bases at V and 0 bases at J, with 16 bases between. The CDR3 coding sequence is TGTGCCAGCACCGGGGGAGGACTGTTAGCCAAAAACATTCAGTACTTC. This gives the protein CASTGGGLLAKNIQYF.

This clone was detected a few times. This chain links TRBV7-9 with TRBJ2-5; no definite D call. CDR1 is SEHNR and CDR2 is FQNEAQ in the germline V gene (reference sequence). There are 11 residues in the CDR3. Trimming removed 3 bases at V and 5 bases at J, with 4 bases between. The DNA of the CDR3 is TGTGCCAGCAGCTTCACGGAGACCCAGTACTTC. It codes for CASSFTETQYF.

This clone was counted only a few times. V usage is TRBV7-3 and J usage is TRBJ2-1, with D maybe TRBD2 (6 bases). In germline, CDR1 is SGHTA, CDR2 FQGTGA. Trimming took 0 bases from V and 3 from J, leaving 9 bases between them. The CDR3 loop spans 15 amino acids. CDR3 loop: CASSLTGSGYNEQFF. Written as DNA, the CDR3 is TGTGCCAGCAGCTTAACCGGTAGCGGCTACAATGAGCAGTTCTTC.

V is TRBV2 and J is TRBJ1-5; D not certain. V was trimmed by 4 bases and J by 5 bases, leaving 9 bases between them. This CDR3 is built from 13 residues. Germline-derived CDR1 and CDR2 are SNHLY and FYNNEI. CDR3 coding DNA: TGTGCCAGCAGTGGGGAGGGCCATCAGCCCCAGCATTTT. Its protein is CASSGEGHQPQHF.